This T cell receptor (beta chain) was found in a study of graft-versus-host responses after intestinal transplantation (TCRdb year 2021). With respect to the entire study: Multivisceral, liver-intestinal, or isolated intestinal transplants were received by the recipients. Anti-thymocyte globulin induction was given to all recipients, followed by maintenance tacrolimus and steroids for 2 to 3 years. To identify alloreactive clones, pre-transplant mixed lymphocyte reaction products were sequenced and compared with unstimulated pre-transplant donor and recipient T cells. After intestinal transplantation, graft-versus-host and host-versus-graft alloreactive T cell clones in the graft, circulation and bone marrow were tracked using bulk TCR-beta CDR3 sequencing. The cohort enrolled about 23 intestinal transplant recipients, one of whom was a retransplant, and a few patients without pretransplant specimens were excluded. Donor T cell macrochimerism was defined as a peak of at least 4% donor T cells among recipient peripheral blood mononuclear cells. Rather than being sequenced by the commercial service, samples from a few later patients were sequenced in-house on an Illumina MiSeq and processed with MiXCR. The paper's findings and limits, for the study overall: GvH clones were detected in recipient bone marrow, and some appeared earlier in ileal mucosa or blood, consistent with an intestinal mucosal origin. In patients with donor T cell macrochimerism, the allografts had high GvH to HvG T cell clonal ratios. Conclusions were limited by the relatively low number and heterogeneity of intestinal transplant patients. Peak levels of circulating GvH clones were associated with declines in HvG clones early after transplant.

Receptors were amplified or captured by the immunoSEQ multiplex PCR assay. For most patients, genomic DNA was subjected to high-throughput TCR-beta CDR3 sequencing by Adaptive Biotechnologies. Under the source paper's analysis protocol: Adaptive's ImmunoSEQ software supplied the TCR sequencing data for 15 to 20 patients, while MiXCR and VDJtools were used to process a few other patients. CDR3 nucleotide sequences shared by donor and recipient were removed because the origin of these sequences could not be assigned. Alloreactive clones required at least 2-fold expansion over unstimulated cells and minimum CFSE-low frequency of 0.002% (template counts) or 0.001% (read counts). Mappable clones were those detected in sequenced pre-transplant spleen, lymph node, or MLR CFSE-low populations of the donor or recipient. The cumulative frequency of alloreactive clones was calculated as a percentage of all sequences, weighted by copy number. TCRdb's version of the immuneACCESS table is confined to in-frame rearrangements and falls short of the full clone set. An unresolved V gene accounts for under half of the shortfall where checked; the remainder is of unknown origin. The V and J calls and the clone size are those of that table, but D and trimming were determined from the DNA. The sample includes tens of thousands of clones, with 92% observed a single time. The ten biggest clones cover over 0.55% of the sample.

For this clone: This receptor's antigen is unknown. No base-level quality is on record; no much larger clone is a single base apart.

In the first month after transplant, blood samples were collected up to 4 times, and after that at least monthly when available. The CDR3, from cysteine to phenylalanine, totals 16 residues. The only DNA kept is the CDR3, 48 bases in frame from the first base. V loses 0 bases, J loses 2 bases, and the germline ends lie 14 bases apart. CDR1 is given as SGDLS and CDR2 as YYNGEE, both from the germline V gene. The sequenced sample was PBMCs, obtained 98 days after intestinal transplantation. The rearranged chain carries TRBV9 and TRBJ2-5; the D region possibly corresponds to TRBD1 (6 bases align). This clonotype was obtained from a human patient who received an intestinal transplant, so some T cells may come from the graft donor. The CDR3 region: CASSVEALGGQETQYF. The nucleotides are TGTGCCAGCAGCGTAGAGGCCCTAGGGGGTCAAGAGACCCAGTACTTC. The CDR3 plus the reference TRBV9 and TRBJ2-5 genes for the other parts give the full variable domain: DSGVTQTPKHLITATGQRVTLRCSPRSGDLSVYWYQQSLDQGLQFLIQYYNGEERAKGNILERFSAQQFPDLHSELNLSSLELGDSALYFCASSVEALGGQETQYFGPGTRLLVL.